This T cell receptor beta chain was captured by sequencing in a study of molecular identifiers for immune sequencing clone quantification. From the PCR reads, TCRdb called clonotypes with MiXCR, one entry per CDR3 protein. The sample gives about 68,000 distinct CDR3 sequences, 15% to 20% of which show up once; over 1.3% is in the top ten. This clonotype has a count of ten or more. CDR1 is DFQATT, CDR2 SNEGSKA, per germline (reference sequence). J gave up 2 bases and V 2 bases, and 3 bases lay outside the gene matches. This CDR3 has 13 residues. The sample taken for sequencing was naive CD8+ T cells from blood, with Jurkat cell RNA spiked in. Noted subset: FACS-sorted CD8+CD4-CCR7+CD45RA+ naive T cells. The chain is built from TRBV20-1 and TRBJ2-7; 7 positions agree with TRBD2. This receptor was identified in a human donor in good health. Some libraries in this study had Jurkat cell RNA spiked in. The CDR3 region has the DNA TGCAGTGCTAGAAGCGGGACCACCTACGAGCAGTACTTC. Its translation is CSARSGTTYEQYF.